A single sample gave rise to the 17 T cell receptor beta chains below, sequenced in a study of T cells in Graves' hyperthyroidism and ophthalmopathy. RNA transcripts served as the template for amplifying TCR beta CDR3 regions. The HTBI primer set served for first-round RT-PCR of the TCR CDR3. TCRdb reprocessed the multiplex PCR reads with MiXCR, giving one entry per CDR3 protein. This sample has about 570,000 distinct CDR3 sequences, with around 15% found just once. The specimen sequenced was blood. The receptor set was obtained from a woman in her thirties or forties with Graves' hyperthyroidism.

This clonotype came up many times. The chain carries TRBV20-1 and TRBJ2-5; no clear D gene. The CDR3 spans 13 residues. V was clipped by 0 bases and J by 5 bases, with 10 bases between them. Per the germline V gene, CDR1 is DFQATT and CDR2 is SNEGSKA (reference sequence). The CDR3 nucleotides are TGCAGTGCTAGAGAAGGTTTCGGGGAGACCCAGTACTTC. Translation gives CSAREGFGETQYF.

The chain couples TRBV19 to TRBJ2-1; 9 positions agree with TRBD2. The CDR3 runs to 18 residues. The germline V gene has CDR1 LNHDA and CDR2 SQIVND (reference sequence). V trimming: 3 bases; J trimming: 0 bases; junction bases outside the gene matches: 9. CDR3 coding DNA: TGTGCCAGTAGTATCGAACTAGCGGGTCCCAGCTCCTACAATGAGCAGTTCTTC. It specifies CASSIELAGPSSYNEQFF.

The table lists this clonotype with a few counts. V is TRBV20-1 and J is TRBJ2-3; 10 bases line up with TRBD2. The CDR3 has 14 amino acids. The V segment lost 4 bases and the J segment 6 bases; nucleotides outside the gene matches: 7. Germline V CDR1 and CDR2: DFQATT, SNEGSKA (reference sequence). The CDR3 DNA sequence: TGCAGTGCTATTTTAGCGGGAGGCGGGGATACGCAGTATTTT. It is translated as CSAILAGGGDTQYF.

The chain recombines TRBV15 with TRBJ2-2; TRBD2 matches at 9 bases. CDR1 and CDR2 (germline): LNHNV, YYDKDF (reference sequence). V lost 5 bases to trimming and J lost 4 bases; unmatched junction nucleotides: 5. CDR3 length equals 15 residues. Here the CDR3 reads CATSLSGSGTGELFF. CDR3 bases: TGTGCCACCAGCCTTAGCGGGAGTGGCACCGGGGAGCTGTTTTTT.

This clonotype was recorded at least ten times. This rearrangement joins TRBV5-1 to TRBJ1-1; D is perhaps TRBD1 (6 bases). CDR1 and CDR2 from the germline V gene are SGHRS and YFSETQ. The CDR3 is made up of 17 amino acids. Trimming cost V 2 bases and J 4 bases, with 21 bases left between them. The CDR3: CASSFLSGGGRGTEAFF. CDR3 in DNA: TGCGCCAGCAGCTTCCTGTCGGGAGGGGGGCGCGGCACTGAAGCTTTCTTT. Based on the CDR3 plus reference TRBV5-1 and TRBJ1-1, the full variable domain is KAGVTQTPRYLIKTRGQQVTLSCSPISGHRSVSWYQQTPGQGLQFLFEYFSETQRNKGNFPGRFSGRQFSNSRSEMNVSTLELGDSALYLCASSFLSGGGRGTEAFFGQGTRLTVV.

In this sample, this clonotype turned up many times. This chain links TRBV7-8 with TRBJ1-5; no definite D call. The V gene's germline CDR1 is SGHVS and CDR2 FQNEAQ. Trimming cost V 0 bases and J 3 bases, with 12 bases left between them. The CDR3 sequence is 16 residues long. The chain's CDR3 is CASSLAGGRPNQPQHF. CDR3 in DNA: TGTGCCAGCAGCTTAGCAGGTGGGAGACCCAATCAGCCCCAGCATTTT.

Comment on this clonotype: A much larger clone lies one base from this, so it may be a read error. V gene TRBV28 combines with J gene TRBJ1-5; 10 bases match TRBD1. The germline CDR1 and CDR2 sequences are MDHEN and SYDVKM. J was trimmed by 12 bases and V by 4 bases; bases with no gene match: 12. The CDR3 runs 15 residues. CDR3 loop: CASSSPGTGESLQHF. DNA for the CDR3: TGTGCCAGCAGTTCCCCAGGGACAGGGGAATCGCTCCAGCATTTT.

The sample holds a few counts of this clonotype. The J gene is TRBJ2-3, the V gene TRBV20-1; unclear D gene. The ends were cut back, 5 bases at V and 4 bases at J, with 13 bases in the middle. The CDR3 covers 13 residues. CDR1 and CDR2 from the germline V gene are DFQATT and SNEGSKA (reference sequence). Here the CDR3 reads CSAVGSGPDTQYF. As DNA, the CDR3 is TGCAGTGCTGTAGGGTCCGGACCAGATACGCAGTATTTT.

V is TRBV20-1 and J is TRBJ1-2; D perhaps matches TRBD1 (5 bases). The germline V gene has CDR1 DFQATT and CDR2 SNEGSKA (reference sequence). The CDR3 consists of 13 residues. V was clipped by 6 bases and J by 4 bases, with 15 bases between them. The CDR3 nucleotides are TGCAGTGCCGGAGGAGGGGTCTCCTATGGCTACACCTTC. Amino acid sequence: CSAGGGVSYGYTF.

This clonotype was counted only a few times. The CDR3 here is CASSPQPGVAGRTDTQYF. In DNA form, the CDR3 reads TGCGCCAGCAGCCCACAGCCAGGGGTAGCGGGGCGCACAGATACGCAGTATTTT. V is TRBV4-1 and J is TRBJ2-3; 8 positions match TRBD2. V lost 4 bases, J lost 1 base, and 13 bases stayed unmatched. The CDR3 sequence is 18 residues long. Germline-derived CDR1 and CDR2 are MGHRA and YSYEKL.

This clonotype was observed many times. The chain combines TRBV4-1 with TRBJ1-1; 9 positions agree with TRBD1. The germline gives CDR1 MGHRA, CDR2 YSYEKL. Unmatched junction bases numbered 22, after V lost 3 bases and J lost 11 bases. This CDR3 has 18 residues. In DNA, the CDR3 is TGCGCCAGCAGCCACCCTGGGACAGGGCAAAAATCATACTTGAGCGCTTTCTTT. Its translation: CASSHPGTGQKSYLSAFF.

This clonotype was observed a few times. This rearrangement joins TRBV12-3 or TRBV12-4 to TRBJ2-3, with TRBD2 matching over 10 bases. This CDR3 comprises 14 residues. Losses at the gene ends were 2 bases for V and 8 bases for J; bases not matched to a gene: 4. The CDR3 protein is CASSLLAGEGTQYF. DNA for the CDR3: TGTGCCAGCAGTTTACTAGCGGGAGAGGGTACGCAGTATTTT.

This clonotype was seen ten or more times. J is TRBJ1-3 and V is TRBV18, with D hard to call. CDR3 size: 16 residues. Trimming removed 4 bases at V and 0 bases at J, with 13 bases between. Per germline, CDR1 KGHSH and CDR2 LQKENI. The CDR3 bases are TGTGCCAGCTCACGCAACCCCCCGGACTCTGGAAACACCATATATTTT. It codes for CASSRNPPDSGNTIYF.

The chain uses TRBV4-1 and TRBJ1-5, with TRBD1 matching over 9 bases. J gave up 7 bases and V 5 bases, and 9 bases lay outside the gene matches. CDR1 MGHRA and CDR2 YSYEKL come from the germline V gene. This CDR3 is built from 15 residues. The CDR3 DNA reads TGCGCCAGCAGCTGGCAGCCGGGACAGGGCCAGCCCCAGCATTTT. Its translation is CASSWQPGQGQPQHF.

This clonotype showed up just a few times. The chain uses TRBV5-1 and TRBJ2-2; TRBD2 is a possible D gene (6 bases). The CDR3 loop spans 15 amino acids. Germline V CDR1 and CDR2: SGHRS, YFSETQ. Deletions cut 4 bases from V and 1 base from J, with 11 bases between. The CDR3: CASSADGRNTGELFF. CDR3 coding DNA: TGCGCCAGCAGCGCGGACGGGAGGAACACCGGGGAGCTGTTTTTT. The whole variable domain, remainder taken from reference TRBV5-1 and TRBJ2-2, is KAGVTQTPRYLIKTRGQQVTLSCSPISGHRSVSWYQQTPGQGLQFLFEYFSETQRNKGNFPGRFSGRQFSNSRSEMNVSTLELGDSALYLCASSADGRNTGELFFGEGSRLTVL.

This clonotype has at least ten counts. The chain is built from TRBV20-1 and TRBJ2-1; the D is unclear. CDR3 size: 13 residues. Germline V gene sequence: CDR1 DFQATT, CDR2 SNEGSKA (reference sequence). Trimming took 5 bases from V and 5 from J, leaving 13 bases between them. This CDR3 reads CSAHLFSNNEQFF. The CDR3 DNA is TGCAGTGCTCACCTTTTTAGCAACAATGAGCAGTTCTTC.

The chain joins TRBV7-2 to TRBJ1-2; TRBD1 is a possible D gene (6 bases). V was pared by 5 bases and J by 5 bases, with 15 bases between. The germline V gene has CDR1 SGHTA and CDR2 FQGNSA. The CDR3 is 14 amino acids. The CDR3 nucleotides are TGTGCCAGCAGCCCCGGGGCGGGGGCGTATGGCTACACCTTC. It specifies CASSPGAGAYGYTF.